This T cell receptor beta chain was identified in a study of blood T cell repertoires in COVID-19. About the research overall: Samples came from the United States, Italy and Spain, spanning acute and convalescent COVID-19. PBMCs, B-cell-depleted T cells, or T cells were the source of the cDNA or gDNA that made up the material.

The assay was immunoSEQ multiplex PCR, and TCRdb's table has in-frame clones only and misses some. The sample has 100,000 to 150,000 clones; around 85% are singletons. The receptor comes from a woman older than 75 with COVID-19, enrolled during active disease. Sequencing was done on a sample of peripheral blood.

CDR3 in DNA: TGCGCCAGCAGTCGCGGGGAGATCTATGGCTACACCTTC. Its translation: CASSRGEIYGYTF. V usage is TRBV5-1 and J usage is TRBJ1-2; D is unclear. V lost 5 bases to trimming and J lost 4 bases, with 12 bases between them. This CDR3 comprises 13 residues. Per germline, CDR1 SGHRS and CDR2 YFSETQ.